This TCR beta chain was sequenced for a study of CD4 and CD8 cells across lung adenocarcinoma regions. TCRdb redid the calling of the PCR reads with MiXCR, one entry per CDR3 protein. The sample has about 20,000 distinct CDR3 sequences; less than 65% are singletons. Samples came from patients with localized non-small cell lung adenocarcinoma. CDR1 is ENHRY and CDR2 is SYGVKD in the germline V gene. CDR3 size: 15 residues. The J segment lost 2 bases and the V segment lost 5 bases, leaving 5 bases of the junction unmatched. The sample holds a few counts of this clonotype. The receptor was isolated from a female donor with lung adenocarcinoma. The CD4 and CD8 labels of this study may be unreliable. The specimen was CD8+ T cells from the center of a lung tumor. The chain uses TRBV10-3 and TRBJ2-5; 10 bases are a match to TRBD1. The CDR3 coding sequence is TGTGCCATCAGTCGGACAGGGGGAAGACAAGAGACCCAGTACTTC. This codes for CAISRTGGRQETQYF.